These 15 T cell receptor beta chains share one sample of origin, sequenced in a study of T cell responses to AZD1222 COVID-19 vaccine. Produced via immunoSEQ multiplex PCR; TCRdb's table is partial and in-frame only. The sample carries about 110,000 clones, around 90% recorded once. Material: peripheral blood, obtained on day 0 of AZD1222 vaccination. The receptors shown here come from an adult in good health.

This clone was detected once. The CDR3 reads CASSPAWNTEAFF. CDR3 nucleotide sequence: TGTGCCAGTAGCCCCGCCTGGAACACTGAAGCTTTCTTT. The rearrangement joins TRBV19 to TRBJ1-1; D remains ambiguous. Trimming left V 6 bases short and J 1 base short, with 9 bases between. The CDR3 sequence is 13 residues long. Germline V gene sequence: CDR1 LNHDA, CDR2 SQIVND (reference sequence).

CDR3 DNA: TGTGCCAGCAGTCCAGATCTAGACTGGGGCTACGAGCAGTACTTC. Its protein is CASSPDLDWGYEQYF. The chain employs TRBV6-2 or TRBV6-3 and TRBJ2-7; no clear D gene. CDR1 is MNHEY, CDR2 SVGEGT, per germline. The CDR3 has 15 amino acids. V was pared by 5 bases and J by 3 bases, with 17 bases between.

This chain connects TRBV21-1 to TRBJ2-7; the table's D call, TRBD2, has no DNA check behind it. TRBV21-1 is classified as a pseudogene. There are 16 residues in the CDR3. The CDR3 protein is CASSKARPTSGYEQYF. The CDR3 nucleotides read TGTGCCAGCAGCAAAGCGCGTCCGACTAGCGGGTACGAGCAGTACTTC.

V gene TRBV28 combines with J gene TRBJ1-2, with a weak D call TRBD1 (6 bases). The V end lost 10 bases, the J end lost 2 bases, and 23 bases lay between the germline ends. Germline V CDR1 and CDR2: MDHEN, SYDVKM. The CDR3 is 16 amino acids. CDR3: CAISIGGTTSNYGYTF. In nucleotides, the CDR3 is TGTGCCATCTCGATCGGGGGGACAACTTCAAACTATGGCTACACCTTC.

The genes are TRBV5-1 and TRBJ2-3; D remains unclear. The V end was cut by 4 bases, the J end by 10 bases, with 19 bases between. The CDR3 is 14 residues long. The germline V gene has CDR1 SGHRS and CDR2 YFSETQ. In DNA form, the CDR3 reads TGCGCCAGCAGCCCCTTTGAGCGAGGTGAGGCGCAGTATTTT. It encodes CASSPFERGEAQYF.

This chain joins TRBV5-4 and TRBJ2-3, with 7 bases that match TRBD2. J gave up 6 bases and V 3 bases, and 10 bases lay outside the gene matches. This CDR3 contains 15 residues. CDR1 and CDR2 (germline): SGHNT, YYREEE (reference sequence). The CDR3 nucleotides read TGTGCCAGCAGCTCGGCCGGGGGGAGCATCGATACGCAGTATTTT. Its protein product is CASSSAGGSIDTQYF.

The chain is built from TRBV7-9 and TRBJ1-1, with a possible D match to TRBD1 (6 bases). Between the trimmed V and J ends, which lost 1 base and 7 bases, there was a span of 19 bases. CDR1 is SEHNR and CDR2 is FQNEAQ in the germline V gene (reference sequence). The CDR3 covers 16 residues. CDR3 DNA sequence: TGTGCCAGCAGCTTAGACGTAGTAGGGGGAGTTCTTGAAGCTTTCTTT. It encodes CASSLDVVGGVLEAFF.

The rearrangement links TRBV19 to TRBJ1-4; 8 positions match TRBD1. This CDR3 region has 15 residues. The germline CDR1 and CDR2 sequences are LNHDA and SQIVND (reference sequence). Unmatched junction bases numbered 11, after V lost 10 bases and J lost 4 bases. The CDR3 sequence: CATQSQGANNEKLFF. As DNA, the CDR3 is TGTGCCACCCAATCCCAGGGGGCCAATAATGAAAAACTGTTTTTT.

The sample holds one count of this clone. CDR3 amino acids: CASSSATGGNQPQHF. CDR3 DNA: TGTGCCAGCAGTTCGGCAACAGGGGGAAATCAGCCCCAGCATTTT. This chain joins TRBV28 and TRBJ1-5, with 8 bases aligning to TRBD1. The CDR3 is made up of 15 amino acids. Germline values: CDR1 MDHEN, CDR2 SYDVKM. Trimming cost V 4 bases and J 4 bases; bases outside gene matches: 6.

CDR3 region: CASSLDGQGVYGRKANYGYTF. For the CDR3, the DNA is TGTGCCAGCAGTTTAGATGGACAGGGAGTATATGGCCGTAAAGCCAACTATGGCTACACCTTC. The chain joins TRBV27 to TRBJ1-2; 8 bases align to TRBD1. There are 21 residues in the CDR3. The germline gives CDR1 MNHEY, CDR2 SMNVEV (reference sequence). V shed 2 bases and J 2 bases; nucleotides not matched to a gene: 22.

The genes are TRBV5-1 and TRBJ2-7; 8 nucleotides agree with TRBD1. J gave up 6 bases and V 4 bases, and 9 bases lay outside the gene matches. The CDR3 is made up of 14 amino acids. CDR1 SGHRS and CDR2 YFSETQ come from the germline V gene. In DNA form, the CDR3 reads TGCGCCAGCAGCCCCGGACAGGGTGGTGGCGAGCAGTACTTC. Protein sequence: CASSPGQGGGEQYF.

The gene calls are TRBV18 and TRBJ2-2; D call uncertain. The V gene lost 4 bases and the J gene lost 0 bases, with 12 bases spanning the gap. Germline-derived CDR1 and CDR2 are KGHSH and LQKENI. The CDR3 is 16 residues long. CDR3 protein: CASSLRRPSNTGELFF. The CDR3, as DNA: TGTGCCAGCTCACTTCGCAGGCCGTCGAACACCGGGGAGCTGTTTTTT.

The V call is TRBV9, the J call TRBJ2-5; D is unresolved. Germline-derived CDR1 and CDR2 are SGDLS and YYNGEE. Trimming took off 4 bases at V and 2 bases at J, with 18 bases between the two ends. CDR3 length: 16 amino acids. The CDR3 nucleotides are TGTGCCAGCAGCTACTCCCCGGCTGTGCTGCAAGAGACCCAGTACTTC. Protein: CASSYSPAVLQETQYF.

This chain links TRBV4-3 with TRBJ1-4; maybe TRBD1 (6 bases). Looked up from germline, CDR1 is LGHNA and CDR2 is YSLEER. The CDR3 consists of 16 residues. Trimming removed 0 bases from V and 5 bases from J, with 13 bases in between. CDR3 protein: CASSQDGTHTNEKLFF. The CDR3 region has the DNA TGCGCCAGCAGCCAAGATGGGACACACACGAATGAAAAACTGTTTTTT.

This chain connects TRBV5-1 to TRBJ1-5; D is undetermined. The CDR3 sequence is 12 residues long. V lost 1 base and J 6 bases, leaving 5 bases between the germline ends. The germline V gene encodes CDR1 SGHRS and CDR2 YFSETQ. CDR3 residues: CASSLLGQPQHF. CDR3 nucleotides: TGCGCCAGCAGCTTGCTGGGTCAGCCCCAGCATTTT.